What follows are 7 T cell receptor beta chains derived from one specimen sequenced in a study of blood T cell repertoires in COVID-19. Clones were read by immunoSEQ multiplex PCR, and TCRdb kept only the in-frame ones, dropping some. The sample holds 250,000 to 300,000 clones, 90% to 95% seen once. What was sequenced was PBMCs or T cells enriched from blood (not recorded which). These receptors were taken from a human donor in a cohort exposed to, infected with or recovered from COVID-19 (not recorded which). The donor label of this sample is uncertain.

This chain uses TRBV12-3 or TRBV12-4 with TRBJ1-4, with TRBD1 as a possible D gene (5 bases). V lost 7 bases and J lost 10, with 10 bases in between. This CDR3 comprises 11 residues. CDR3 region: CASTPGGKLFF. CDR3 nucleotides: TGTGCCAGCACCCCCGGGGGAAAACTGTTTTTT.

V is TRBV6-1 and J is TRBJ1-5; a weak D match, TRBD1 (5 bases). V was clipped by 1 base and J by 4 bases, with 11 bases between them. The CDR3 consists of 15 residues. The germline V gene has CDR1 MNHNS and CDR2 SASEGT. This CDR3 reads CASSEGGTPNQPQHF. The CDR3 coding sequence is TGTGCCAGCAGTGAAGGAGGGACTCCGAATCAGCCCCAGCATTTT.

V gene TRBV2 combines with J gene TRBJ1-3; D is perhaps TRBD1 (6 bases). This CDR3 comprises 14 residues. Germline V gene lookup returns CDR1 SNHLY and CDR2 FYNNEI. The CDR3 DNA is TGTGCTACCGCCCAGGGGAGCTCTGGAAACACCATATATTTT. The encoded protein is CATAQGSSGNTIYF.

The chain recombines TRBV7-9 with TRBJ2-7; tentative D call: TRBD2 (6 bases). The CDR3 runs to 15 residues. CDR1 and CDR2 from the germline V gene are SEHNR and FQNEAQ (reference sequence). V was cut by 4 bases and J by 11 bases, with 24 bases left in between. CDR3 sequence reads: CASSSTGRGLGEEYF. The CDR3 nucleotides read TGTGCCAGCAGCTCCACCGGCCGGGGACTCGGGGAGGAGTACTTC.

The chain has TRBV7-9 and TRBJ1-4, with TRBD1 matching over 7 bases. V was pared by 1 base and J by 12 bases, with 8 bases of the junction left unmatched. Germline V gives CDR1 SEHNR, CDR2 FQNEAQ (reference sequence). This CDR3 has 14 amino acids. CDR3 sequence reads: CASSLGTGLSELFF. The CDR3 DNA sequence: TGTGCCAGCAGCTTAGGGACAGGTCTGTCGGAACTGTTTTTT.

This chain uses TRBV6-5 with TRBJ2-7; D possibly corresponds to TRBD1 (5 bases). Between the trimmed V and J ends, which lost 2 bases and 3 bases, there was a span of 8 bases. Looked up from germline, CDR1 is MNHEY and CDR2 is SVGAGI. The CDR3 runs to 13 residues. CDR3 region: CASSYETGYEQYF. The CDR3, as DNA: TGTGCCAGCAGTTACGAAACAGGCTACGAGCAGTACTTC.

The J gene is TRBJ1-2, the V gene TRBV4-2, with 9 positions matching TRBD1. This CDR3 has 15 residues. The V and J ends lost 4 bases and 5 bases, in that order; junction bases with no gene match: 8. Germline V CDR1 and CDR2: LGHNA, YNFKEQ. CDR3 region: CASSPSETGGYGYTF. As DNA, the CDR3 is TGTGCCAGCAGCCCTTCAGAGACAGGGGGGTATGGCTACACCTTC.